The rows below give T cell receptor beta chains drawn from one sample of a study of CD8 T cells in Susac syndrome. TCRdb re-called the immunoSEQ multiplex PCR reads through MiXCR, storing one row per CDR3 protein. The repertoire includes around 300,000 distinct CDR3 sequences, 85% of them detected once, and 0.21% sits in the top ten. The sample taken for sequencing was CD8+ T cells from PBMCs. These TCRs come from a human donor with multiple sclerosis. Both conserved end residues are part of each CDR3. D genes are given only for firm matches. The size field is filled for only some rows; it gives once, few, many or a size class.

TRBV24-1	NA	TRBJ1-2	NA	TGTGCCACCAGTAATACGGGGAGTGGCTACACCTTC	CATSNTGSGYTF
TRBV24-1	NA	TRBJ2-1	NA	TGTGCCACCACCTTAGACAATGAGCAGTTCTTC	CATTLDNEQFF
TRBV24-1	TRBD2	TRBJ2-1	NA	TGTGCCACCAGTGATTCCCTGTGGGGGCGGGAGGCTGAGCAGTTCTTC	CATSDSLWGREAEQFF
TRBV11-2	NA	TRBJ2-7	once	TGTGCCAGCCGCGGGCTTACCGAGAACTACGAGCAGTACTTC	CASRGLTENYEQYF
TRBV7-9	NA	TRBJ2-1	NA	TGTGCCAGCAGCGGGAGGCCCTTTCTTTACAATGAGCAGTTCTTC	CASSGRPFLYNEQFF
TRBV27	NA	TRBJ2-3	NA	TGTGCCAGCAGTTTATGGTTCACAGATACGCAGTATTTT	CASSLWFTDTQYF
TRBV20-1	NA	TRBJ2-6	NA	TGCAGTGCTAGAGTTGGGTACGACTCTGGGGCCAACGTCCTGACTTTC	CSARVGYDSGANVLTF
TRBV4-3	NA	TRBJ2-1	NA	TGCGCCAGCAGCCAAGAAAGGCGGGAAGTACTCTACAATGAGCAGTTCTTC	CASSQERREVLYNEQFF
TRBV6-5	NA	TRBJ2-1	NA	TGTGCCAGCAGTAACTGGGGGGCGGGAGAAGGCGATGAGCAGTTCTTC	CASSNWGAGEGDEQFF
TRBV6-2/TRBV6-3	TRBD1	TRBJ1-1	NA	TGTGCCAGCAGTTACTCCCGGACAGGGGGGACTGAAGCTTTCTTT	CASSYSRTGGTEAFF
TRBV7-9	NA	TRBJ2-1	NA	TGTGCCAGCAGCTTAGCGGACTTCCCAGGGGAGGATGAGCAGTTCTTC	CASSLADFPGEDEQFF
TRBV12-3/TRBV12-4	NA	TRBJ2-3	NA	TGTGCCACCTCTAATGTGCGGGGTACAGATACGCAGTATTTT	CATSNVRGTDTQYF
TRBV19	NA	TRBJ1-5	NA	TGTGCCAGTAGTACCTGGCGGTTTCTAGTGAGGAGCAATCAGCCCCAGCATTTT	CASSTWRFLVRSNQPQHF
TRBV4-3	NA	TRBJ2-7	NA	TGCGCCAGCAGCCAAGGGGCCGGGAACCACGAGCAGTACTTC	CASSQGAGNHEQYF
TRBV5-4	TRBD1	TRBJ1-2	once	TGTGCCAGCAGCTACGAGGGGGCGTCGAACTATGGCTACACCTTC	CASSYEGASNYGYTF
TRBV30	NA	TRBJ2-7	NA	TGTGCCTGGAGTGTAAGAGGGCGAAGTGCCCTCACGATCTACGAGCAGTACTTC	CAWSVRGRSALTIYEQYF
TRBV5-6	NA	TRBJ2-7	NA	TGTGCCAGCAGCTTGAGGGGAGAGTCCTACGAGCAGTACTTC	CASSLRGESYEQYF
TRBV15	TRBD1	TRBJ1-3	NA	TGTGCCACCAGCAGAGAAAATCCGGGACAGTGGGCTGGAAACACCATATATTTT	CATSRENPGQWAGNTIYF
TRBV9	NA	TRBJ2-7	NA	TGTGCCAGCAGCGCCGGCTCGACAGTCGCCTACGAGCAGTACTTC	CASSAGSTVAYEQYF
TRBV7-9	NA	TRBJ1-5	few	TGTGCCAGCAGTTTCCCAGGGAGCAATCAGCCCCAGCATTTT	CASSFPGSNQPQHF
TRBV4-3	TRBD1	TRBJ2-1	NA	TGCGCCAGCAGCCGGGGACAGGGGGCAGGTAATGAGCAGTTCTTC	CASSRGQGAGNEQFF
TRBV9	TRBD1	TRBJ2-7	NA	TGTGCCAGCAGCGTCATCAGGGGGTCGTCCTACGAGCAGTACTTC	CASSVIRGSSYEQYF
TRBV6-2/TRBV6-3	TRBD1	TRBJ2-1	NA	TGTGCCAGCAGCCTAACCCCTCACGCGGGACAGGTGTACAATGAGCAGTTCTTC	CASSLTPHAGQVYNEQFF
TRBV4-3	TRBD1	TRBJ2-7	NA	TGCGCCAGCAGCCAAACCGGGACAGGGCCCTACGAGCAGTACTTC	CASSQTGTGPYEQYF
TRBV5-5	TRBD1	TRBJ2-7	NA	TGTGCCAGCAGCTTATTTCAGGGGGCAATCACCTACGAGCAGTACTTC	CASSLFQGAITYEQYF
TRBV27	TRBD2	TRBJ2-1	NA	TGTGCCAGCAGTTTTTGGACCGCGAGTCCGGGAGGGTTATACAATGAGCAGTTCTTC	CASSFWTASPGGLYNEQFF
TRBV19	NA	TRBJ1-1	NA	TGTGCCAGTGGTACTGAGGGCACTGAAGCTTTCTTT	CASGTEGTEAFF
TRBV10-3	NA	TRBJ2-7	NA	TGTGCCATCAGTGAGTTGCCCCTCTACGAGCAGTACTTC	CAISELPLYEQYF
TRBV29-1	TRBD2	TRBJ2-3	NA	TGCAGCGCCACCGGACTAGCGGGTTTCACAGATACGCAGTATTTT	CSATGLAGFTDTQYF